Listed here are 26 T cell receptor beta chains from one sample, sequenced in a study of blood T cell repertoires in COVID-19 (dated by TCRdb to 2018 to 2021). The library was built by means of the immunoSEQ multiplex PCR assay. Not all clones reach the TCRdb copy of this immuneACCESS table, which keeps in-frame sequences only. Checked studies attribute under half of the gap to unresolved V genes and leave the rest unexplained. Across this sample there are roughly 350,000 clones, with 88% seen only once. The ten top clones hold 6% to 8% of the sample. Sequencing was done on a sample of peripheral blood. The receptors were gathered from a woman between 65 and 79 years old with COVID-19, enrolled during active disease.

The chain carries TRBV2 and TRBJ2-6; 9 positions agree with TRBD1. The germline V gene encodes CDR1 SNHLY and CDR2 FYNNEI. The trim removed 5 bases at V and 2 bases at J, leaving 4 bases unmatched. This CDR3 has 16 amino acids. CDR3 amino acids: CASSPGTGTGANVLTF. As DNA, the CDR3 is TGTGCCAGCAGTCCCGGGACAGGGACTGGGGCCAACGTCCTGACTTTC.

This clone has a single count. The J gene is TRBJ2-5, the V gene TRBV6-6; 11 bases match TRBD1. The CDR3 spans 15 residues. V was clipped by 4 bases and J by 4 bases; unmatched bases: 5. Germline V CDR1 and CDR2: MNHNY, SVGAGI (reference sequence). This CDR3 reads CASSSPGTGGETQYF. The CDR3 nucleotides read TGTGCCAGCAGTTCTCCCGGGACAGGGGGAGAGACCCAGTACTTC.

This clone was recorded once. The gene calls are TRBV19 and TRBJ1-1; D is unresolved. V was trimmed by 4 bases and J by 1 base, leaving 13 bases between them. Looked up from germline, CDR1 is LNHDA and CDR2 is SQIVND (reference sequence). The CDR3 consists of 15 residues. CDR3 protein: CASSKEGVENTEAFF. CDR3 DNA sequence: TGTGCCAGTAGTAAGGAGGGAGTAGAGAACACTGAAGCTTTCTTT.

The chain recombines TRBV15 with TRBJ1-2, with a tentative D call TRBD1 (6 bases). The ends were cut back, 3 bases at V and 4 bases at J, with 12 bases in the middle. The CDR3 runs to 14 residues. The germline CDR1 and CDR2 sequences are LNHNV and YYDKDF (reference sequence). The CDR3 DNA reads as TGTGCCACCAGCAGCCGGACAGTGTTCTATGGCTACACCTTC. Translation gives CATSSRTVFYGYTF.

This chain uses TRBV20-1 with TRBJ2-5; 8 nucleotides agree with TRBD2. The germline V gene encodes CDR1 DFQATT and CDR2 SNEGSKA (reference sequence). The CDR3 is 11 amino acids. This chain's CDR3 is CGGTREETQYF. The CDR3 region has the DNA TGCGGGGGGACTAGAGAAGAGACCCAGTACTTC.

This chain uses TRBV24-1 with TRBJ2-1, with TRBD1 matching 9 bases. This CDR3 is built from 18 residues. The germline V gene has CDR1 KGHDR and CDR2 SFDVKD. Germline trimming cut 6 bases from V and 7 bases from J; bases unmatched to any gene: 18. CDR3 protein: CATSSALLRDREGNEQFF. The CDR3 DNA reads TGTGCCACCAGTTCAGCTTTACTGAGGGACAGGGAGGGTAATGAGCAGTTCTTC.

The chain joins TRBV5-1 to TRBJ1-1, with 9 bases identical to TRBD1. Germline-derived CDR1 and CDR2 are SGHRS and YFSETQ. V gave up 4 bases and J gave up 1 base; unmatched junction bases: 5. The CDR3 covers 15 residues. This CDR3 reads CASSATGGANTEAFF. In DNA form, the CDR3 reads TGCGCCAGCAGCGCCACAGGGGGCGCGAACACTGAAGCTTTCTTT.

The V and J genes are TRBV19 and TRBJ2-5; no clear D. The length of the CDR3 is 15 residues. Germline-derived CDR1 and CDR2 are LNHDA and SQIVND (reference sequence). V was trimmed by 1 base and J by 0 bases, leaving 9 bases between them. The CDR3 sequence is CASSIADINQETQYF. Here the CDR3 DNA reads TGTGCCAGTAGTATAGCAGACATCAACCAAGAGACCCAGTACTTC. Full variable domain (rest looked up from reference TRBV19 and TRBJ2-5): DGGITQSPKYLFRKEGQNVTLSCEQNLNHDAMYWYRQDPGQGLRLIYYSQIVNDFQKGDIAEGYSVSREKKESFPLTVTSAQKNPTAFYLCASSIADINQETQYFGPGTRLLVL.

In nucleotides, the CDR3 is TGCGCCAGCAGCTTCCAGGGACAGGCGGGAAACACCATATATTTT. Its translation is CASSFQGQAGNTIYF. The rearrangement links TRBV5-1 to TRBJ1-3; 8 nucleotides align to TRBD1. The CDR3 has 15 amino acids. The junction had 5 bases not matched to a gene; V was cut back by 2 bases and J by 4 bases. The germline CDR1 and CDR2 sequences are SGHRS and YFSETQ.

The genes are TRBV7-2 and TRBJ2-1, with TRBD2 matching over 12 bases. V was clipped by 5 bases and J by 5 bases; unmatched bases: 4. CDR3 size: 15 residues. Germline V gives CDR1 SGHTA, CDR2 FQGNSA. CDR3 DNA sequence: TGTGCCAGCAGCGACCGGACTAGCGGGGACAATGAGCAGTTCTTC. As protein: CASSDRTSGDNEQFF. Complete variable domain (other parts from reference TRBV7-2 and TRBJ2-1): GAGVSQSPSNKVTEKGKDVELRCDPISGHTALYWYRQSLGQGLEFLIYFQGNSAPDKSGLPSDRFSAERTGGSVSTLTIQRTQQEDSAVYLCASSDRTSGDNEQFFGPGTRLTVL.

The CDR3 protein is CATSDFPTGFDTQYF. DNA of the CDR3: TGTGCCACCAGTGATTTTCCGACAGGGTTTGATACGCAGTATTTT. This sequence joins TRBV24-1 and TRBJ2-3; 7 nucleotides agree with TRBD1. The CDR3 runs to 15 residues. J lost 6 bases, V lost 1 base, and 6 bases had no gene match. The V gene's germline CDR1 is KGHDR and CDR2 SFDVKD.

The chain carries TRBV7-2 and TRBJ1-2, with 7 bases that match TRBD1. The V and J ends lost 4 bases and 4 bases, in that order; junction bases with no gene match: 9. In germline, CDR1 is SGHTA, CDR2 FQGNSA. CDR3 length: 15 residues. The chain's CDR3 is CASSSQGKGVYGYTF. CDR3 nucleotide sequence: TGTGCCAGCAGCTCACAGGGGAAGGGGGTCTATGGCTACACCTTC.

This chain joins TRBV25-1 and TRBJ1-1; 7 bases fit TRBD1. V lost 7 bases and J lost 7; bases outside the gene matches: 6. Per the germline V gene, CDR1 is MGHDK and CDR2 is SYGVNS. There are 12 residues in the CDR3. The chain's CDR3 is CASKQGPLEAFF. Here the CDR3 DNA reads TGTGCCAGCAAACAGGGGCCCCTTGAAGCTTTCTTT.

This clone was counted a few times. This chain links TRBV5-1 with TRBJ1-1; no firm D call. Germline assignment: CDR1 SGHRS and CDR2 YFSETQ. CDR3 size: 16 residues. V lost 0 bases and J lost 0, with 12 bases in between. The CDR3 sequence: CASSLDVGDMNTEAFF. CDR3 nucleotide sequence: TGCGCCAGCAGCTTGGATGTCGGAGATATGAACACTGAAGCTTTCTTT.

The chain has TRBV19 and TRBJ2-6; the D gene is possibly TRBD1 (5 bases). V was pared by 8 bases and J by 2 bases, with 10 bases between. In germline, CDR1 is LNHDA, CDR2 SQIVND (reference sequence). CDR3 length: 14 amino acids. CDR3 nucleotide sequence: TGTGCCAGTTGGTCAGGGACTGGGGCCAACGTCCTGACTTTC. Translating it yields CASWSGTGANVLTF.

The CDR3: CASSAYSSGNTIYF. For the CDR3, the DNA is TGTGCCAGCAGCGCGTATAGCTCTGGAAACACCATATATTTT. J is TRBJ1-3 and V is TRBV9; D remains ambiguous. Germline V gene sequence: CDR1 SGDLS, CDR2 YYNGEE. The CDR3 extends over 14 amino acids. Trimming took 3 bases from V and 0 from J, leaving 7 bases between them.

The chain joins TRBV12-3 or TRBV12-4 to TRBJ1-2; no definite D call. This CDR3 is built from 13 residues. Trimming shortened V by 3 bases and J by 4 bases, and 9 bases separated the two germline ends. CDR3 sequence: CASSLGLGYGYTF. The CDR3, as DNA: TGTGCCAGCAGTTTGGGCCTGGGCTATGGCTACACCTTC.

The rearrangement joins TRBV28 to TRBJ1-2, with 9 nucleotides matching TRBD1. CDR3 length equals 13 residues. The J segment lost 8 bases and the V segment lost 6 bases, leaving 7 bases of the junction unmatched. Germline CDR1 and CDR2: MDHEN and SYDVKM. The CDR3 DNA sequence: TGTGCCAGCAGCCCCCGGACAGGGGTCGGCTACACCTTC. Amino acids: CASSPRTGVGYTF.

The rearrangement joins TRBV4-1 to TRBJ1-1; D is undetermined. Trimming shortened V by 0 bases and J by 0 bases, and 5 bases separated the two germline ends. Per the germline V gene, CDR1 is MGHRA and CDR2 is YSYEKL. The CDR3 spans 14 residues. CDR3 loop: CASSQDTVNTEAFF. The CDR3 DNA sequence: TGCGCCAGCAGCCAAGACACAGTGAACACTGAAGCTTTCTTT.

The gene calls are TRBV2 and TRBJ2-7, with 12 bases aligning to TRBD2. CDR1 is SNHLY, CDR2 FYNNEI, per germline. After removal of 6 bases from V and 3 bases from J, the junction contained 6 bases not matched to a gene. The CDR3 length is 15 residues. The CDR3 sequence is CASRDGLAGYYEQYF. CDR3 nucleotides: TGTGCCAGCAGGGATGGACTAGCGGGGTACTACGAGCAGTACTTC.

The chain couples TRBV5-4 to TRBJ2-3; D might be TRBD1 (6 bases). This CDR3 has 16 amino acids. V lost 4 bases, J lost 3 bases, and 18 bases lay in between. Per germline, CDR1 SGHNT and CDR2 YYREEE (reference sequence). CDR3 protein: CASSPRYRDQTDTQYF. In DNA, the CDR3 is TGTGCCAGCAGCCCACGCTACAGGGATCAGACAGATACGCAGTATTTT.

This clone was counted once. The V gene is TRBV11-3, the J gene TRBJ1-1; 7 bases align to TRBD1. The CDR3 contains 13 residues. From germline, CDR1 is SGHNT and CDR2 YENEEA. Trimming cost V 0 bases and J 11 bases; bases outside gene matches: 6. The CDR3 region is CASSLDPGGEAFF. The CDR3 coding sequence is TGTGCCAGCAGCTTAGATCCAGGGGGTGAGGCTTTCTTT.

The chain links TRBV30 to TRBJ1-4, with D possibly being TRBD1 (5 bases). Trimming removed 1 base at V and 4 bases at J, with 10 bases between. This CDR3 region has 14 residues. The germline CDR1 and CDR2 sequences are GTSNPN and SVGIG (reference sequence). The CDR3 region is CAWSAGLSNEKLFF. The CDR3 DNA reads TGTGCCTGGAGTGCAGGGCTCAGTAATGAAAAACTGTTTTTT.

The rearrangement uses TRBV4-1 and TRBJ2-7, with D possibly being TRBD1 (6 bases). Trimming left V 2 bases short and J 0 bases short, with 8 bases between. Germline values: CDR1 MGHRA, CDR2 YSYEKL. The CDR3 totals 14 residues. The CDR3 loop reads CASSQRTVSYEQYF. CDR3 coding DNA: TGCGCCAGCAGCCAACGGACAGTCTCCTACGAGCAGTACTTC.

The genes are TRBV24-1 and TRBJ2-7, with 12 nucleotides matching TRBD1. CDR3 length: 15 amino acids. Trimming removed 2 bases from V and 6 bases from J; junction bases left unmatched: 4. In germline, CDR1 is KGHDR, CDR2 SFDVKD. CDR3 in DNA: TGTGCCACCAGTGATTCCGGGACAGGGGGCGGCGAGCAGTACTTC. Translating it yields CATSDSGTGGGEQYF.

The chain has TRBV18 and TRBJ2-3; 9 nucleotides agree with TRBD1. Germline V gives CDR1 KGHSH, CDR2 LQKENI. V gave up 5 bases and J gave up 2 bases; unmatched junction bases: 5. There are 15 residues in the CDR3. The CDR3 DNA follows: TGTGCCAGCTCAAAGGGACAGGGAAACACAGATACGCAGTATTTT. Its protein is CASSKGQGNTDTQYF.